The 32 T cell receptor beta chains reported below all come from one sample, sequenced in a study of blood T cell repertoires in COVID-19. Profiling relied on immunoSEQ multiplex PCR, and the TCRdb table lists in-frame clones only, not all of them. The sample contains 100,000 to 120,000 clones, 75% to 80% of which appear only once. The sequencing input was peripheral blood. Receptor source: a woman of 80 years or more with active or convalescent COVID-19.

V gene TRBV6-6 combines with J gene TRBJ1-1; TRBD1 matches 8 bases. V was clipped by 3 bases and J by 1 base; unmatched bases: 4. The CDR3 length is 15 residues. CDR1 is MNHNY, CDR2 SVGAGI, per germline (reference sequence). The CDR3 nucleotides read TGTGCCAGCAGTTATCCAGGGACAGGGAACACTGAAGCTTTCTTT. It translates to CASSYPGTGNTEAFF.

CDR3 amino acids: CASSTLGVANEKLFF. CDR3 nucleotide sequence: TGTGCCAGCAGTACCTTAGGGGTTGCTAATGAAAAACTGTTTTTT. The V call is TRBV9, the J call TRBJ1-4; D is possibly TRBD1 (5 bases). The germline CDR1 and CDR2 sequences are SGDLS and YYNGEE. The germline V and J ends were trimmed by 5 bases and 3 bases, with 14 bases remaining between them. This CDR3 is built from 15 residues.

The V call is TRBV27, the J call TRBJ1-2; D possibly corresponds to TRBD1 (5 bases). Germline V gene data show CDR1 as MNHEY and CDR2 as SMNVEV (reference sequence). This CDR3 has 14 residues. Between the trimmed V and J ends, which lost 2 bases and 4 bases, there was a span of 11 bases. This CDR3 reads CASSLGRGGYGYTF. Here the CDR3 DNA reads TGTGCCAGCAGTTTAGGGCGGGGGGGCTATGGCTACACCTTC.

The chain uses TRBV2 and TRBJ2-3; D perhaps matches TRBD2 (6 bases). Germline V CDR1 and CDR2: SNHLY, FYNNEI. V lost 7 bases and J 6 bases, leaving 11 bases between the germline ends. The CDR3 loop spans 12 amino acids. CDR3 in amino acids: CASMLGGDTQYF. The CDR3, as DNA: TGTGCCAGCATGCTTGGGGGGGATACGCAGTATTTT. Combining the CDR3 with reference TRBV2 and TRBJ2-3 gives the whole variable domain EPEVTQTPSHQVTQMGQEVILRCVPISNHLYFYWYRQILGQKVEFLVSFYNNEISEKSEIFDDQFSVERPDGSNFTLKIRSTKLEDSAMYFCASMLGGDTQYFGPGTRLTVL.

This clone was seen just once. V gene TRBV7-3 combines with J gene TRBJ2-5, with 9 bases lining up with TRBD1. V dropped 5 bases and J dropped 5; count of bases not matched to a gene: 3. Germline V gene lookup returns CDR1 SGHTA and CDR2 FQGTGA. CDR3 length: 13 amino acids. The CDR3 here is CASSRQGGETQYF. The CDR3, as DNA: TGTGCCAGCAGCCGACAGGGGGGGGAGACCCAGTACTTC.

This clone was seen a few times. The chain is built from TRBV5-1 and TRBJ1-4; D is unresolved. V lost 2 bases and J lost 7, with 9 bases in between. The CDR3 is 13 amino acids. Germline CDR1 reads SGHRS; CDR2 reads YFSETQ. Written as DNA, the CDR3 is TGCGCCAGCAGCTTAAGCGGCGGTGAAAAACTGTTTTTT. This gives the protein CASSLSGGEKLFF.

The CDR3 DNA follows: TGTGCCAGCAGCAACACAGAGTATGGCTACACCTTC. Translation gives CASSNTEYGYTF. V is TRBV7-9 and J is TRBJ1-2; D uncertain. V lost 5 bases and J lost 5, with 9 bases in between. Germline values: CDR1 SEHNR, CDR2 FQNEAQ (reference sequence). The length of the CDR3 is 12 residues.

The gene calls are TRBV5-1 and TRBJ2-1, with 11 bases matching TRBD2. J gave up 9 bases and V 4 bases, and 15 bases lay outside the gene matches. This CDR3 spans 17 amino acids. CDR1 SGHRS and CDR2 YFSETQ come from the germline V gene. CDR3 in DNA: TGCGCCAGCAGCGATTTTGGGAGACTAGCGGGACTTCCTGAGCAGTTCTTC. Protein product: CASSDFGRLAGLPEQFF.

This chain connects TRBV29-1 to TRBJ1-1; the match to TRBD1 covers 8 bases. V lost 5 bases, J lost 3 bases, and 8 bases stayed unmatched. The CDR3 is 14 amino acids. Germline V lookup: CDR1 SQVTM, CDR2 ANQGSEA. The CDR3 here is CSVSRDRTYTEAFF. The CDR3 nucleotides are TGCAGCGTTTCTAGGGACAGGACTTACACTGAAGCTTTCTTT.

The rearrangement uses TRBV10-3 and TRBJ1-3; a weak D match, TRBD1 (5 bases). This CDR3 comprises 13 residues. Germline loops: CDR1 ENHRY, CDR2 SYGVKD. Trimming removed 7 bases at V and 4 bases at J, with 11 bases between. In nucleotides, the CDR3 is TGTGCCATCAACGGGGGTTTCGGAAACACCATATATTTT. Translated, it gives CAINGGFGNTIYF.

The V call is TRBV2, the J call TRBJ2-5; TRBD2 aligns across 11 bases. In germline, CDR1 is SNHLY, CDR2 FYNNEI. The V gene end was trimmed by 6 bases and the J gene end by 2 bases; junction bases not matched to a gene: 8. This CDR3 region has 16 residues. The CDR3 DNA reads TGTGCCAGCAGCCCGAGACTAGCGGGATCACAAGAGACCCAGTACTTC. Protein product: CASSPRLAGSQETQYF.

The rearrangement joins TRBV19 to TRBJ1-2; D perhaps matches TRBD1 (5 bases). This CDR3 has 16 amino acids. The V gene's germline CDR1 is LNHDA and CDR2 SQIVND (reference sequence). V was trimmed by 5 bases and J by 0 bases, leaving 16 bases between them. The CDR3 bases are TGTGCCAGTAGTCTTTATACAGGAAACACTAACTATGGCTACACCTTC. This encodes CASSLYTGNTNYGYTF.

The chain uses TRBV9 and TRBJ1-3; D unclear. The CDR3 spans 16 residues. From germline, CDR1 is SGDLS and CDR2 YYNGEE. Trimming pared 3 bases from V and 0 bases from J, leaving 13 bases between. DNA for the CDR3: TGTGCCAGCAGCGGAGGGAAACCCTCCTCTGGAAACACCATATATTTT. It specifies CASSGGKPSSGNTIYF. Full variable domain (rest looked up from reference TRBV9 and TRBJ1-3): DSGVTQTPKHLITATGQRVTLRCSPRSGDLSVYWYQQSLDQGLQFLIQYYNGEERAKGNILERFSAQQFPDLHSELNLSSLELGDSALYFCASSGGKPSSGNTIYFGEGSWLTVV.

Note on this clone: Other nucleotide sequences from this sample produce the same CDR3. V gene TRBV19 combines with J gene TRBJ2-1, with D perhaps TRBD2 (7 bases). In germline, CDR1 is LNHDA, CDR2 SQIVND (reference sequence). The CDR3 is made up of 17 amino acids. Trimming pared 3 bases from V and 0 bases from J, leaving 15 bases between. The CDR3 region is CASSIGGGGSSYNEQFF. In DNA form, the CDR3 reads TGTGCCAGTAGTATCGGCGGGGGCGGGAGCTCCTACAATGAGCAGTTCTTC.

The CDR3 reads CASSLALGTGEETQYF. The CDR3 coding sequence is TGTGCCAGCAGCTTAGCGCTAGGGACAGGGGAAGAGACCCAGTACTTC. The J gene is TRBJ2-5, the V gene TRBV7-6; 10 positions match TRBD1. The length of the CDR3 is 16 residues. Germline assignment: CDR1 SGHVS and CDR2 FNYEAQ. With 0 bases clipped from V and 3 bases from J, the junction kept 4 bases outside the gene matches.

The V call is TRBV15, the J call TRBJ2-7; 7 nucleotides agree with TRBD1. The CDR3 contains 14 residues. The V and J ends lost 0 bases and 6 bases, in that order; junction bases with no gene match: 5. Germline CDR1 reads LNHNV; CDR2 reads YYDKDF (reference sequence). CDR3 sequence reads: CATSREWGTVEQYF. The CDR3 DNA is TGTGCCACCAGCAGAGAGTGGGGGACAGTCGAGCAGTACTTC.

This chain connects TRBV4-1 to TRBJ2-7; tentatively, D is TRBD1 (5 bases). Germline V lookup: CDR1 MGHRA, CDR2 YSYEKL. The V end was cut by 0 bases, the J end by 8 bases, with 8 bases between. The CDR3 is 12 amino acids. Here the CDR3 reads CASSQEGAKQYF. As DNA, the CDR3 is TGCGCCAGCAGCCAAGAAGGGGCGAAGCAGTACTTC.

This rearrangement joins TRBV28 to TRBJ2-3; perhaps TRBD2 as D (6 bases). The CDR3 runs 17 residues. CDR1 and CDR2 (germline): MDHEN, SYDVKM. V lost 8 bases to trimming and J lost 6 bases, with 27 bases between them. The CDR3 region is CASRRLRTGSVTDTQYF. The CDR3 nucleotides read TGTGCCAGCCGACGCCTACGGACCGGGAGTGTGACGGATACGCAGTATTTT. The variable domain in full, with the rest retrieved from reference TRBV28 and TRBJ2-3, is DVKVTQSSRYLVKRTGEKVFLECVQDMDHENMFWYRQDPGLGLRLIYFSYDVKMKEKGDIPEGYSVSREKKERFSLILESASTNQTSMYLCASRRLRTGSVTDTQYFGPGTRLTVL.

The CDR3 region is CASSQVGLAGGTYEQYF. The CDR3 nucleotides are TGTGCCAGCAGCCAAGTGGGACTAGCGGGAGGAACCTACGAGCAGTACTTC. The V and J genes are TRBV4-2 and TRBJ2-7; TRBD2 matches 15 bases. This CDR3 has 17 amino acids. Unmatched junction bases numbered 3, after V lost 1 base and J lost 2 bases. CDR1 is LGHNA, CDR2 YNFKEQ, per germline.

The genes are TRBV7-2 and TRBJ2-1; 8 bases are a match to TRBD1. This CDR3 spans 15 amino acids. Germline loops: CDR1 SGHTA, CDR2 FQGNSA. The trim removed 5 bases at V and 4 bases at J, leaving 7 bases unmatched. CDR3 loop: CASSPRTGRYNEQFF. The CDR3 DNA is TGTGCCAGCAGCCCAAGGACAGGGAGATACAATGAGCAGTTCTTC.

V usage is TRBV2 and J usage is TRBJ1-2; maybe TRBD1 (5 bases). The CDR3 extends over 15 amino acids. CDR1 is SNHLY and CDR2 is FYNNEI in the germline V gene. Trimming cost V 3 bases and J 5 bases, with 16 bases left between them. CDR3 residues: CASSERIRDWYGYTF. The CDR3 DNA reads as TGTGCCAGCAGTGAGCGTATCCGGGACTGGTATGGCTACACCTTC.

This rearrangement joins TRBV7-2 to TRBJ2-3, with 12 bases lining up with TRBD2. Trimming at V came to 1 base and at J to 11 bases, leaving 10 bases not matched to a gene. CDR3 size: 16 residues. Germline-derived CDR1 and CDR2 are SGHTA and FQGNSA. The CDR3 coding sequence is TGTGCCAGCAGCTTAGTGGGACTAGCGGGCGCCGGTATGCAGTATTTT. It specifies CASSLVGLAGAGMQYF.

This clone showed up just once. CDR3 amino acids: CASSEGLAGVGYSYEQYF. The CDR3 bases are TGTGCCAGCAGTGAGGGACTAGCGGGAGTAGGGTACTCCTACGAGCAGTACTTC. The V and J genes are TRBV2 and TRBJ2-7; 14 nucleotides align to TRBD2. Germline CDR1 reads SNHLY; CDR2 reads FYNNEI. The length of the CDR3 is 18 residues. The V segment lost 3 bases and the J segment 0 bases; nucleotides outside the gene matches: 7.

The CDR3 region is CASQKTSRGEKLFF. The CDR3 nucleotides are TGTGCCAGCCAAAAGACCAGCCGGGGAGAAAAACTGTTTTTT. The V and J genes are TRBV18 and TRBJ1-4; D uncertain. The V gene lost 8 bases and the J gene lost 8 bases, with 18 bases spanning the gap. This CDR3 has 14 residues. Germline loops: CDR1 KGHSH, CDR2 LQKENI.

This clone showed up just a few times. This chain uses TRBV29-1 with TRBJ2-3; TRBD1 is a possible D gene (5 bases). Germline V CDR1 and CDR2: SQVTM, ANQGSEA. This CDR3 region has 12 residues. Trimming removed 8 bases at V and 1 base at J, with 10 bases between. The CDR3 here is CSSSRGTDTQYF. The CDR3 DNA sequence: TGCAGCTCAAGCAGGGGCACAGATACGCAGTATTTT.

The chain carries TRBV2 and TRBJ1-5; 11 nucleotides agree with TRBD1. The CDR3 loop spans 15 amino acids. Germline values: CDR1 SNHLY, CDR2 FYNNEI. J gave up 0 bases and V 8 bases, and 3 bases lay outside the gene matches. The CDR3 loop is CASGDRGNSNQPQHF. As DNA, the CDR3 is TGTGCCAGCGGGGACAGGGGGAATAGCAATCAGCCCCAGCATTTT.

CDR3: CASSQDLGGSLGEAFF. The CDR3 region has the DNA TGTGCCAGCAGCCAAGATCTGGGGGGGAGCCTCGGTGAAGCTTTCTTT. The chain employs TRBV3-1 (or the pseudogene TRBV3-2) and TRBJ1-1; tentatively, D is TRBD1 (5 bases). Germline assignment: CDR1 LGHDT and CDR2 YNNKEL (reference sequence). The ends were cut back, 0 bases at V and 7 bases at J, with 18 bases in the middle. The CDR3 has 16 amino acids.

The V and J genes are TRBV2 and TRBJ1-2; TRBD1 matches 8 bases. CDR1 SNHLY and CDR2 FYNNEI come from the germline V gene. The CDR3 totals 14 residues. V was clipped by 4 bases and J by 4 bases; unmatched bases: 5. CDR3 nucleotides: TGTGCCAGCAGTGCGGCAGGGGGCGTCTATGGCTACACCTTC. Translation gives CASSAAGGVYGYTF.

This clone was picked up a small number of times. The chain carries TRBV7-8 and TRBJ2-7; TRBD1 might be the D (6 bases). The CDR3 is made up of 16 amino acids. The V end lost 1 base, the J end lost 5 bases, and 18 bases lay between the germline ends. Germline V CDR1 and CDR2: SGHVS, FQNEAQ. The CDR3 sequence is CASSLVWGRGQNEQYF. As DNA, the CDR3 is TGTGCCAGCAGCTTAGTGTGGGGCAGGGGTCAAAACGAGCAGTACTTC.

The CDR3 spells CASHDEVLDTQYF. CDR3 DNA sequence: TGTGCCAGCCACGACGAGGTATTAGATACGCAGTATTTT. This chain uses TRBV27 with TRBJ2-3; no clear D gene. V shed 8 bases and J shed 5 bases, with 14 bases lying between them. This CDR3 contains 13 residues. Germline V gene sequence: CDR1 MNHEY, CDR2 SMNVEV (reference sequence).

The chain uses TRBV29-1 and TRBJ1-4, with unresolved D. The germline V and J ends were trimmed by 3 bases and 4 bases, with 3 bases remaining between them. CDR3 length equals 11 residues. Per germline, CDR1 SQVTM and CDR2 ANQGSEA. CDR3 DNA: TGCAGCGTTGACGTTAATGAAAAACTGTTTTTT. Residues: CSVDVNEKLFF.

The rearrangement links TRBV7-6 to TRBJ2-1, with TRBD2 identical over 9 bases. This CDR3 has 16 residues. Germline trimming cut 5 bases from V and 8 bases from J; bases unmatched to any gene: 13. The germline V gene encodes CDR1 SGHVS and CDR2 FNYEAQ. The CDR3 region is CASSPPSGVLLYEQFF. The CDR3 DNA sequence: TGTGCCAGCAGCCCCCCTAGCGGGGTCTTGTTATATGAGCAGTTCTTC.